Sequencing of this T cell receptor beta chain was carried out in a study of CD8 T cells in ankylosing spondylitis. TCRdb re-called the 5' RACE reads through MiXCR, storing one row per CDR3 protein. The sample records about 100,000 distinct CDR3 sequences, 7.5% to 9% being singletons. The CDR3 length is 13 residues. V was pared by 6 bases and J by 8 bases, with 14 bases between. The germline CDR1 and CDR2 sequences are LNHDA and SQIVND (reference sequence). This clonotype occurred many times. Source material: blood, either unsorted or a sorted T cell fraction (not recorded which). This rearrangement joins TRBV19 to TRBJ2-1, with D tentatively TRBD1 or TRBD2 (6 bases each). This sequence was found in a male donor with ankylosing spondylitis or in good health (not recorded which). The CDR3 spells CASRPTGAHEQFF. The CDR3 DNA reads TGTGCCAGTAGACCTACGGGGGCCCATGAGCAGTTCTTC.